This TCR beta chain was identified during a study of early T cells in non-severe SARS-CoV-2 infection. In this sample, this clonotype turned up a few times. The CDR3 extends over 17 amino acids. CDR1 SGHTS and CDR2 YDEGEE come from the germline V gene. V was pared by 1 base and J by 5 bases, with 19 bases between. Using its own MiXCR run on the 5' RACE reads, TCRdb lists one record per CDR3 protein. The repertoire holds tens of thousands of distinct CDR3 sequences, with 5.8% as singletons. Sequencing input: whole blood. The TCR was taken from an adult who was a healthcare worker with PCR-confirmed SARS-CoV-2 infection or an uninfected control (not recorded which). The chain is built from TRBV5-8 and TRBJ2-1; possibly TRBD2 for D (5 bases). CDR3 protein: CASSLQAGGRNDNEQFF. CDR3 nucleotide sequence: TGTGCCAGCAGCTTGCAGGCAGGCGGGCGTAATGACAATGAGCAGTTCTTC.